Presented here are 32 T cell receptor beta chains from one specimen sequenced in a study of T cell repertoires in cytomegalovirus infection. In TCRdb, the reads were re-called with MiXCR into one record per CDR3 protein. Counted here are about 180,000 distinct CDR3 sequences, about a sixth occurring once; the ten biggest clones make up almost 25%. The sequenced sample was CD8+ T cells from PBMCs. The receptor set was obtained from a human donor in good health (CMV status not recorded). Some clones in this sample may be carry-over from other donors' samples.

This clonotype showed up just a few times. This chain connects TRBV7-9 to TRBJ2-2; 8 nucleotides agree with TRBD1. The V gene's germline CDR1 is SEHNR and CDR2 FQNEAQ (reference sequence). This CDR3 spans 15 amino acids. The V segment lost 6 bases and the J segment 2 bases; nucleotides outside the gene matches: 5. The CDR3: CASSGTGSNTGELFF. Written as DNA, the CDR3 is TGTGCCAGCAGTGGGACAGGCTCAAACACCGGGGAGCTGTTTTTT.

This clonotype has a handful of counts. The gene calls are TRBV25-1 and TRBJ1-1; no clear D gene. This CDR3 is built from 11 residues. The germline V and J ends were trimmed by 5 bases and 7 bases, with 8 bases remaining between them. Germline CDR1 and CDR2: MGHDK and SYGVNS. The CDR3 DNA is TGTGCCAGCAGTATGGGGATTGAAGCTTTCTTT. It codes for CASSMGIEAFF.

A few counts support this clonotype. V is TRBV4-1 and J is TRBJ1-1; TRBD1 matches at 11 bases. The ends lost 4 bases at V and 4 bases at J; junction bases unmatched: 5. This CDR3 has 15 residues. From germline, CDR1 is MGHRA and CDR2 YSYEKL. Here the CDR3 reads CASSPQGQGGTEAFF. The CDR3 DNA is TGCGCCAGCAGCCCACAGGGACAGGGGGGCACTGAAGCTTTCTTT.

The V call is TRBV6-6, the J call TRBJ1-2; D gene unclear. Germline CDR1 reads MNHNY; CDR2 reads SVGAGI (reference sequence). The CDR3 runs to 16 residues. Trimming pared 5 bases from V and 6 bases from J, leaving 22 bases between. The CDR3 coding sequence is TGTGCCAGCAGTGATTCGATCGGTGATAGAGCTCATGGCTACACCTTC. Translated: CASSDSIGDRAHGYTF.

Only a few counts were recorded for this clonotype. The chain couples TRBV4-3 to TRBJ2-2; 9 bases fit TRBD1. Germline V gene data show CDR1 as LGHNA and CDR2 as YSLEER. V was pared by 5 bases and J by 5 bases, with 6 bases of the junction left unmatched. This CDR3 has 15 amino acids. The CDR3 DNA is TGCGCCAGCAGCAAAAACAGGGGGCAAACCGGGGAGCTGTTTTTT. It codes for CASSKNRGQTGELFF.

This clonotype was observed a few times. The chain has TRBV5-4 and TRBJ2-7, with a tentative D call TRBD2 (5 bases). This CDR3 is 17 amino acids long. V was pared by 1 base and J by 6 bases, with 23 bases between. Germline V gene sequence: CDR1 SGHNT, CDR2 YYREEE (reference sequence). The CDR3 spells CASSLTHYIREGSEQYF. The CDR3 nucleotides read TGTGCCAGCAGCTTGACCCACTACATCCGGGAAGGATCCGAGCAGTACTTC.

Only a few counts were recorded for this clonotype. This chain joins TRBV27 and TRBJ1-1; 7 bases fit TRBD1. J was trimmed by 7 bases and V by 3 bases; bases with no gene match: 5. CDR3 length: 13 amino acids. Germline-derived CDR1 and CDR2 are MNHEY and SMNVEV (reference sequence). CDR3 residues: CASSFQRQGEAFF. CDR3 in DNA: TGTGCCAGCAGTTTTCAAAGACAGGGTGAAGCTTTCTTT.

The chain uses TRBV19 and TRBJ2-7, with D hard to call. V lost 1 base and J lost 3, with 10 bases in between. The germline V gene encodes CDR1 LNHDA and CDR2 SQIVND (reference sequence). The CDR3 is 14 residues long. As DNA, the CDR3 is TGTGCCAGTAGTATAGCGGGCGGATTCTACGAGCAGTACTTC. It yields the protein CASSIAGGFYEQYF.

This clonotype has a handful of counts. The chain recombines TRBV2 with TRBJ2-5, with D hard to call. Germline CDR1 reads SNHLY; CDR2 reads FYNNEI. Trimming cost V 4 bases and J 4 bases, with 4 bases left between them. The length of the CDR3 is 11 residues. The CDR3 DNA follows: TGTGCCAGCAGTGTCAGAGAGACCCAGTACTTC. It translates to CASSVRETQYF.

This clonotype was seen a few times. The chain joins TRBV28 to TRBJ2-7; a possible D gene is TRBD2 (5 bases). This CDR3 has 15 residues. V was clipped by 3 bases and J by 0 bases, with 12 bases between them. The germline V gene has CDR1 MDHEN and CDR2 SYDVKM. This chain's CDR3 is CASSFGGGSSYEQYF. In nucleotides, the CDR3 is TGTGCCAGCAGTTTCGGAGGCGGAAGCTCCTACGAGCAGTACTTC.

There are a few counts of this clonotype. The chain joins TRBV24-1 to TRBJ1-1; tentatively, D is TRBD1 (5 bases). Germline V gives CDR1 KGHDR, CDR2 SFDVKD. This CDR3 region has 14 residues. V gave up 6 bases and J gave up 3 bases, with 13 bases separating them. CDR3 bases: TGTGCCACCAGTCCAGTTAGGGGTGACACTGAAGCTTTCTTT. Translated, it gives CATSPVRGDTEAFF.

This clonotype showed up just a few times. The V and J genes are TRBV5-1 and TRBJ1-1, with 9 bases that match TRBD1. V dropped 0 bases and J dropped 1; count of bases not matched to a gene: 4. Germline V CDR1 and CDR2: SGHRS, YFSETQ. This CDR3 has 16 residues. The CDR3 DNA follows: TGCGCCAGCAGCTTGGCCTGGACAGGGGAGAACACTGAAGCTTTCTTT. Translation: CASSLAWTGENTEAFF.

This clonotype was seen many times. V is TRBV12-3 or TRBV12-4 and J is TRBJ1-1; possible D gene TRBD1, 5 bases. V dropped 2 bases and J dropped 11 bases, with 9 bases sitting between them. The CDR3 spans 11 residues. CDR3 in DNA: TGTGCCAGCAGTTTACAGGGACCGGCTTTCTTT. This translates into CASSLQGPAFF.

The rearrangement links TRBV11-1 to TRBJ2-5; possible D gene TRBD1, 5 bases. CDR1 SGHAT and CDR2 FQDESV come from the germline V gene (reference sequence). Trimming left V 3 bases short and J 2 bases short, with 7 bases between. The CDR3 contains 13 residues. The CDR3 nucleotides are TGTGCCAGCAGCTTGGACATTCAAGAGACCCAGTACTTC. Protein sequence: CASSLDIQETQYF.

This clonotype was counted a few times. The V and J genes are TRBV14 and TRBJ1-5; 7 bases fit TRBD1. Germline V CDR1 and CDR2: SGHDN, FVKESK. This CDR3 contains 18 residues. V lost 2 bases and J lost 0; bases outside the gene matches: 10. CDR3 nucleotide sequence: TGTGCCAGCAGCCAATCAATAGGACAGGTCTTTAGCAATCAGCCCCAGCATTTT. Its protein is CASSQSIGQVFSNQPQHF.

This clonotype was recorded at least ten times. V and J are TRBV19 and TRBJ1-1; TRBD1 is a possible D gene (5 bases). Trimming stripped 7 bases from V and 0 bases from J, with 21 bases between. The germline V gene encodes CDR1 LNHDA and CDR2 SQIVND (reference sequence). The CDR3 covers 17 residues. The CDR3 DNA reads as TGTGCCAGTACCGTGTTTCCGAGTGGGGCTCTGAACACTGAAGCTTTCTTT. Protein sequence: CASTVFPSGALNTEAFF.

The J gene is TRBJ2-5, the V gene TRBV2; D gene unclear. Germline V gives CDR1 SNHLY, CDR2 FYNNEI. Trimming shortened V by 8 bases and J by 5 bases, and 15 bases separated the two germline ends. The CDR3 has 13 amino acids. CDR3 bases: TGTGCCAGCGATGGCAGGAGAGCGGAGACCCAGTACTTC. Translation: CASDGRRAETQYF.

Only a few counts were recorded for this clonotype. This sequence joins TRBV5-4 and TRBJ2-1; 8 nucleotides match TRBD2. Germline CDR1 is SGHNT and CDR2 is YYREEE (reference sequence). J lost 6 bases, V lost 6 bases, and 8 bases had no gene match. This CDR3 region has 14 residues. The CDR3 is CASTREGPPNEQFF. CDR3 in DNA: TGTGCCAGCACCCGGGAGGGGCCACCCAATGAGCAGTTCTTC.

This clonotype turned up a few times. The gene calls are TRBV28 and TRBJ2-2; TRBD1 matches at 9 bases. The CDR3 is 19 residues long. After removal of 4 bases from V and 5 bases from J, the junction contained 17 bases not matched to a gene. Germline lookup yields CDR1 MDHEN and CDR2 SYDVKM. CDR3 sequence reads: CASSSSLLRDREWTGELFF. The CDR3 nucleotides are TGTGCCAGCAGTTCCTCTCTACTCAGGGACAGGGAGTGGACCGGGGAGCTGTTTTTT.

The chain combines TRBV7-8 with TRBJ2-5, with D tentatively TRBD1 (6 bases). The CDR3 loop spans 14 amino acids. Germline CDR1 and CDR2: SGHVS and FQNEAQ. The V end was cut by 7 bases, the J end by 2 bases, with 14 bases between. The CDR3 bases are TGTGCCAGCATTTCCCCAGGGGAGCAAGAGACCCAGTACTTC. This encodes CASISPGEQETQYF.

The gene calls are TRBV7-9 and TRBJ2-7, with 10 positions matching TRBD1. Trimming took 3 bases from V and 2 from J; bases not matched to a gene: 4. The CDR3 runs to 15 residues. CDR1 SEHNR and CDR2 FQNEAQ come from the germline V gene (reference sequence). CDR3 amino acids: CASSLTGTGAYEQYF. CDR3 bases: TGTGCCAGCAGCTTGACCGGGACAGGGGCCTACGAGCAGTACTTC.

The chain uses TRBV29-1 and TRBJ1-5; a possible D gene is TRBD1 (6 bases). The CDR3 spans 16 residues. The germline V and J ends were trimmed by 7 bases and 1 base, with 20 bases remaining between them. In germline, CDR1 is SQVTM, CDR2 ANQGSEA. The CDR3 spells CSARRWGRGSNQPQHF. Written as DNA, the CDR3 is TGCAGCGCGAGGAGATGGGGGAGGGGGAGCAATCAGCCCCAGCATTTT.

This clonotype was counted between two and nine times. The gene calls are TRBV29-1 and TRBJ2-7, with 7 bases identical to TRBD1. The CDR3 has 12 residues. Germline V lookup: CDR1 SQVTM, CDR2 ANQGSEA. With V trimmed by 5 bases and J by 3 bases, 4 bases remained unmatched. The CDR3 region is CSVPGQFYEQYF. DNA for the CDR3: TGCAGCGTTCCGGGACAGTTCTACGAGCAGTACTTC.

This chain connects TRBV28 to TRBJ1-3; 7 nucleotides match TRBD1. V lost 8 bases to trimming and J lost 0 bases; unmatched junction nucleotides: 4. CDR3 length equals 14 residues. Germline V gene sequence: CDR1 MDHEN, CDR2 SYDVKM. The CDR3 DNA sequence: TGTGCCAGCGGGGGACAGAACTCTGGAAACACCATATATTTT. Protein: CASGGQNSGNTIYF.

This sequence joins TRBV9 and TRBJ1-1; 7 bases map to TRBD1. Germline V gene data show CDR1 as SGDLS and CDR2 as YYNGEE. The ends lost 3 bases at V and 3 bases at J; junction bases unmatched: 8. The CDR3 length is 15 residues. This CDR3 is CASSAIRDRHTEAFF. The CDR3 DNA sequence: TGTGCCAGCAGCGCGATCCGGGACAGACACACTGAAGCTTTCTTT.

V is TRBV2 and J is TRBJ2-2, with D maybe TRBD1 (6 bases). The CDR3 is made up of 17 amino acids. V was shortened by 4 bases and J by 1 base, with 16 bases between the two germline ends. Looked up from germline, CDR1 is SNHLY and CDR2 is FYNNEI. This CDR3 is CASSADPDRENTGELFF. The CDR3 nucleotides are TGTGCCAGCAGTGCAGACCCGGACAGAGAGAACACCGGGGAGCTGTTTTTT.

This clonotype was seen many times. The CDR3 here is CASSLGGDGYTF. The CDR3 region has the DNA TGTGCCAGCAGCTTGGGAGGGGATGGCTACACCTTC. The V and J genes are TRBV7-9 and TRBJ1-2; the D gene is possibly TRBD1 (5 bases). CDR3 length: 12 amino acids. With 3 bases removed from V and 6 bases from J, the gap between germline ends came to 8 bases. Germline values: CDR1 SEHNR, CDR2 FQNEAQ (reference sequence).

V usage is TRBV7-9 and J usage is TRBJ2-6; 9 nucleotides align to TRBD1. CDR1 and CDR2 from the germline V gene are SEHNR and FQNEAQ (reference sequence). The CDR3 is 17 amino acids. V dropped 6 bases and J dropped 1; count of bases not matched to a gene: 7. In DNA, the CDR3 is TGTGCCAGCAGTTACAGGGGGCGACTTTCTGGGGCCAACGTCCTGACTTTC. This gives the protein CASSYRGRLSGANVLTF.

V gene TRBV25-1 combines with J gene TRBJ2-7; the D gene is possibly TRBD1 (5 bases). CDR3 length: 14 residues. The V end was cut by 4 bases, the J end by 3 bases, with 13 bases between. Germline V gene lookup returns CDR1 MGHDK and CDR2 SYGVNS. CDR3 in amino acids: CASSVQGRFYEQYF. The DNA of the CDR3 is TGTGCCAGCAGTGTCCAGGGCCGTTTCTACGAGCAGTACTTC.

This chain's CDR3 is CASSPYPPNRYEQYF. CDR3 coding DNA: TGTGCCAGCAGTCCATACCCTCCCAACAGGTACGAGCAGTACTTC. The V and J genes are TRBV6-6 and TRBJ2-7; D possibly corresponds to TRBD1 (5 bases). Germline CDR1 reads MNHNY; CDR2 reads SVGAGI (reference sequence). Trimming removed 5 bases at V and 4 bases at J, with 18 bases between. The CDR3 is 15 amino acids.

The V gene is TRBV12-3 or TRBV12-4, the J gene TRBJ1-1; D gene uncertain. This CDR3 comprises 15 residues. V gave up 7 bases and J gave up 2 bases, with 17 bases separating them. CDR3 loop: CASTLLDTDNTEAFF. CDR3 nucleotides: TGTGCCAGCACCCTACTCGACACGGACAACACTGAAGCTTTCTTT.

This clonotype has more than one count but fewer than ten. The chain couples TRBV7-9 to TRBJ2-7; TRBD1 aligns across 9 bases. J gave up 1 base and V 5 bases, and 9 bases lay outside the gene matches. The CDR3 covers 16 residues. Germline V gene lookup returns CDR1 SEHNR and CDR2 FQNEAQ (reference sequence). CDR3 protein: CASSLPRTGASYEQYF. In DNA form, the CDR3 reads TGTGCCAGCAGCCTCCCAAGGACAGGGGCTTCCTACGAGCAGTACTTC.